This entry lists 19 T cell receptor beta chains sequenced from one sample in a study of blood T cell repertoires in COVID-19. Sequenced by immunoSEQ multiplex PCR; TCRdb stores in-frame clones only, minus some. The sample lists about 60,000 clones; around 82% were seen once. Sequencing was performed on peripheral blood. The receptors come from a woman over 75 with acute or convalescent COVID-19.

The chain uses TRBV21-1 and TRBJ2-7; the table calls TRBD2, which could not be checked here. TRBV21-1 is reported as a pseudogene. The CDR3 runs to 13 residues. The CDR3 DNA is TGTGCCAGCACTACTTTCCCGGTCTACGAGCAGTACTTC. It codes for CASTTFPVYEQYF.

The chain uses TRBV7-2 and TRBJ1-2; D is unclear. The CDR3 consists of 13 residues. CDR1 is SGHTA and CDR2 is FQGNSA in the germline V gene. V gave up 5 bases and J gave up 5 bases, with 12 bases separating them. The CDR3 coding sequence is TGTGCCAGCAGCCCCCGAGGTGAATATGGCTACACCTTC. It translates to CASSPRGEYGYTF.

The chain couples TRBV28 to TRBJ1-2; 8 bases map to TRBD1. Unmatched junction bases numbered 11, after V lost 11 bases and J lost 0 bases. The CDR3 has 15 residues. CDR1 and CDR2 (germline): MDHEN, SYDVKM. The CDR3: CAYRKTGAANYGYTF. The CDR3, as DNA: TGTGCCTACCGAAAGACAGGGGCGGCTAACTATGGCTACACCTTC.

This chain uses TRBV7-8 with TRBJ2-3; TRBD2 matches at 11 bases. CDR1 and CDR2 from the germline V gene are SGHVS and FQNEAQ. The V gene end was trimmed by 5 bases and the J gene end by 2 bases; junction bases not matched to a gene: 12. The CDR3 loop spans 18 amino acids. CDR3 sequence: CASSQRRLAGTSTDTQYF. Written as DNA, the CDR3 is TGTGCCAGCAGCCAACGTCGACTAGCGGGAACGTCCACAGATACGCAGTATTTT.

This chain joins TRBV5-1 and TRBJ1-6; 9 bases are shared with TRBD1. The CDR3 covers 16 residues. Trimming at V came to 2 bases and at J to 6 bases, leaving 6 bases not matched to a gene. Per the germline V gene, CDR1 is SGHRS and CDR2 is YFSETQ. The CDR3 region has the DNA TGCGCCAGCAGCTTACAGGGGGCGGCGATTAATTCACCCCTCCACTTT. Amino acid sequence: CASSLQGAAINSPLHF. Variable domain in full (rest from reference TRBV5-1 and TRBJ1-6): KAGVTQTPRYLIKTRGQQVTLSCSPISGHRSVSWYQQTPGQGLQFLFEYFSETQRNKGNFPGRFSGRQFSNSRSEMNVSTLELGDSALYLCASSLQGAAINSPLHFGNGTRLTVT.

The rearrangement links TRBV9 to TRBJ2-2; no clear D gene. Germline assignment: CDR1 SGDLS and CDR2 YYNGEE. The CDR3 loop spans 15 amino acids. Trimming took 2 bases from V and 5 from J, leaving 13 bases between them. This CDR3 is CASSVAAPGTGELFF. CDR3 sequence (DNA): TGTGCCAGCAGCGTGGCCGCCCCGGGTACCGGGGAGCTGTTTTTT.

The V call is TRBV5-6, the J call TRBJ1-1; 8 nucleotides line up with TRBD1. This CDR3 comprises 15 residues. V was clipped by 4 bases and J by 6 bases; unmatched bases: 11. Germline assignment: CDR1 SGHDT and CDR2 YYEEEE. The CDR3 region is CASSDRQGWSSEAFF. The CDR3 region has the DNA TGTGCCAGCAGCGACCGACAGGGGTGGAGCTCTGAAGCTTTCTTT.

The rearrangement uses TRBV5-4 and TRBJ2-7; a weak D match, TRBD1 (5 bases). Trimming removed 2 bases from V and 1 base from J, with 13 bases in between. The CDR3 has 15 residues. CDR1 and CDR2 (germline): SGHNT, YYREEE (reference sequence). Here the CDR3 reads CASSFQDKGSYEQYF. The CDR3 DNA reads TGTGCCAGCAGCTTTCAGGACAAAGGGTCCTACGAGCAGTACTTC.

J is TRBJ1-1 and V is TRBV28, with a weak D call TRBD1 (6 bases). The V and J ends lost 6 bases and 9 bases respectively, with 14 bases between them. The CDR3 is made up of 12 amino acids. Per germline, CDR1 MDHEN and CDR2 SYDVKM. The CDR3 protein is CASSLGQLQAFF. As DNA, the CDR3 is TGTGCCAGCAGCCTCGGACAGTTGCAAGCTTTCTTT.

The genes are TRBV5-8 and TRBJ1-5; 11 bases line up with TRBD1. CDR3 size: 14 residues. V lost 2 bases and J lost 7; bases outside the gene matches: 2. In germline, CDR1 is SGHTS, CDR2 YDEGEE. CDR3 DNA sequence: TGTGCCAGCAGCTTTGGACAGGGGGCACAGCCCCAGCATTTT. Translating gives CASSFGQGAQPQHF.

The chain uses TRBV19 and TRBJ1-2; 10 nucleotides align to TRBD1. Trimming took 3 bases from V and 6 from J; bases not matched to a gene: 4. The CDR3 is 14 residues long. The germline V gene encodes CDR1 LNHDA and CDR2 SQIVND (reference sequence). This CDR3 reads CASSMRGQGNGYTF. The CDR3 nucleotides read TGTGCCAGTAGTATGCGGGGACAGGGGAATGGCTACACCTTC.

J is TRBJ1-2 and V is TRBV3-1 (or the pseudogene TRBV3-2); D unclear. Germline values: CDR1 LGHDT, CDR2 YNNKEL (reference sequence). V was clipped by 4 bases and J by 8 bases, with 17 bases between them. CDR3 length: 14 amino acids. The CDR3 sequence is CASSLLLAGSGYTF. The CDR3 bases are TGTGCCAGCAGCCTACTATTGGCGGGGTCCGGCTACACCTTC.

The V and J genes are TRBV5-1 and TRBJ1-1; no reliable D call. Deletions cut 0 bases from V and 4 bases from J, with 10 bases between. The germline gives CDR1 SGHRS, CDR2 YFSETQ. This CDR3 is built from 14 residues. The CDR3 is CASSLDTGSTEAFF. Written as DNA, the CDR3 is TGCGCCAGCAGCTTGGACACCGGGAGCACTGAAGCTTTCTTT. Full variable domain (rest looked up from reference TRBV5-1 and TRBJ1-1): KAGVTQTPRYLIKTRGQQVTLSCSPISGHRSVSWYQQTPGQGLQFLFEYFSETQRNKGNFPGRFSGRQFSNSRSEMNVSTLELGDSALYLCASSLDTGSTEAFFGQGTRLTVV.

The rearrangement links TRBV28 to TRBJ1-2; 12 bases are a match to TRBD1. The CDR3 consists of 17 residues. The V segment lost 7 bases and the J segment 4 bases; nucleotides outside the gene matches: 13. CDR1 and CDR2 from the germline V gene are MDHEN and SYDVKM. CDR3 sequence (DNA): TGTGCCAGCACCTCCAGTGGGACAGGGGGCCGCGCCTATGGCTACACCTTC. Its translation: CASTSSGTGGRAYGYTF.

The V call is TRBV11-2, the J call TRBJ2-2; no reliable D call. This CDR3 has 14 amino acids. The V end lost 5 bases, the J end lost 4 bases, and 11 bases lay between the germline ends. Germline assignment: CDR1 SGHAT and CDR2 FQNNGV. This chain's CDR3 is CASSIDMRTGELFF. The CDR3 nucleotides are TGTGCCAGCAGCATCGACATGCGCACCGGGGAGCTGTTTTTT.

This clone occurred once. The J gene is TRBJ1-4, the V gene TRBV7-9, with D possibly TRBD1 on 6 matching bases. V gave up 2 bases and J gave up 7 bases, with 11 bases separating them. The CDR3 totals 14 residues. Per the germline V gene, CDR1 is SEHNR and CDR2 is FQNEAQ (reference sequence). The CDR3 loop is CASSLLQGSEKLFF. The CDR3 DNA reads as TGTGCCAGCAGCTTACTACAGGGTAGTGAAAAACTGTTTTTT.

The J gene is TRBJ1-4, the V gene TRBV30; tentatively, D is TRBD1 (5 bases). The germline CDR1 and CDR2 sequences are GTSNPN and SVGIG (reference sequence). The length of the CDR3 is 15 residues. Trimming took off 0 bases at V and 4 bases at J, with 12 bases between the two ends. CDR3 protein: CAWSVGGTRNEKLFF. The CDR3 DNA reads as TGTGCCTGGAGTGTGGGGGGGACCCGTAATGAAAAACTGTTTTTT.

The V call is TRBV18, the J call TRBJ2-3; 11 bases are shared with TRBD2. V shed 4 bases, J shed 2 bases, and the junction held 5 bases outside the gene matches. The CDR3 has 16 residues. Germline V gives CDR1 KGHSH, CDR2 LQKENI. CDR3 nucleotides: TGTGCCAGCTCACGGACTAGCGGGTCGCACACAGATACGCAGTATTTT. This gives the protein CASSRTSGSHTDTQYF.

The V call is TRBV12-3 or TRBV12-4, the J call TRBJ2-4; D is perhaps TRBD2 (6 bases). CDR3 length: 13 amino acids. V was shortened by 3 bases and J by 8 bases, with 11 bases between the two germline ends. CDR3 coding DNA: TGTGCCAGCAGTTTTCGGGGGTGGGACATTCAGTACTTC. As protein: CASSFRGWDIQYF.